This TCR beta chain originates from a study of CD8 T cells in Susac syndrome. The CDR3 has 13 residues. V shed 5 bases and J shed 4 bases, with 11 bases lying between them. Germline loops: CDR1 MDHEN, CDR2 SYDVKM. Random hexamers were used to reverse transcribe roughly 0.5 to 1 ug of RNA. MiXCR, applied by TCRdb to the immunoSEQ multiplex PCR reads, yields one record per CDR3 protein. The sample gives about 300,000 distinct CDR3 sequences, 89% of which show up once; around 0.18% is in the top ten. This receptor was identified in a human donor with multiple sclerosis. The chain has TRBV28 and TRBJ1-1; no definite D call. The source material was CD8+ T cells from PBMCs. CDR3 DNA: TGTGCCAGCAGTCGCACCGTTCCCACTGAAGCTTTCTTT. Encoded protein: CASSRTVPTEAFF.